The rows below give T cell receptor beta chains drawn from one sample of a study of T cells in Graves' hyperthyroidism and ophthalmopathy. Each CDR3 protein gets one entry after TCRdb re-called the multiplex PCR reads with MiXCR. The sample contains around 440,000 distinct CDR3 sequences, about 15% of which appear only once. Sequencing was performed on blood. These receptors all stem from a woman aged 18-29 years with Graves' hyperthyroidism. Each CDR3 is given with its conserved first and last residue. The D gene is left open where the match is weak. Clone size is shown for a subset of rows, as once, few, many or a class of expanded clone.

J	D	size	V	CDR3	DNA
TRBJ2-7	.	many	TRBV11-2	CASSPSPGQSYEQYF	TGTGCCAGCAGCCCAAGCCCCGGACAGTCCTACGAGCAGTACTTC
TRBJ1-2	.	.	TRBV20-1	CSAWSLGLLYGYTF	TGCAGCGCGTGGAGTTTGGGGCTCCTCTATGGCTACACCTTC
TRBJ1-2	TRBD1	many	TRBV7-3	CASSLRGTGPYGYTF	TGTGCCAGCAGCTTAAGAGGGACAGGCCCCTATGGCTACACCTTC
TRBJ1-2	TRBD1	many	TRBV12-3/TRBV12-4	CASTLDRVFGYTF	TGTGCCAGCACCCTGGACAGGGTGTTTGGCTACACCTTC
TRBJ2-7	.	many	TRBV5-1	CASSLVGQGVGEQYF	TGCGCCAGCAGCTTGGTTGGGCAGGGAGTCGGCGAGCAGTACTTC
TRBJ2-2	TRBD1	.	TRBV5-1	CASSLEDQGDTGELFF	TGCGCCAGCAGCTTGGAGGATCAGGGGGACACCGGGGAGCTGTTTTTT
TRBJ2-7	.	.	TRBV10-3	CAISESDMEGLHEQYF	TGTGCCATCAGTGAGTCAGACATGGAGGGCCTCCACGAGCAGTACTTC
TRBJ1-6	.	many	TRBV6-1	CASSYGGVSSYNSPLHF	TGTGCCAGCAGTTATGGAGGGGTGAGCTCCTATAATTCACCCCTCCACTTT
TRBJ2-1	.	.	TRBV6-5	CASSYSPGGDEQFF	TGTGCCAGCAGTTACTCTCCAGGTGGGGATGAGCAGTTCTTC
TRBJ1-2	.	many	TRBV10-3	CAITPSQNYGYTF	TGTGCCATCACCCCTTCCCAAAACTATGGCTACACCTTC
TRBJ2-7	.	many	TRBV20-1	CSAMPVGGPYEQYF	TGCAGTGCTATGCCGGTCGGGGGTCCCTACGAGCAGTACTTC
TRBJ2-7	TRBD2	many	TRBV27	CASSLSTSSEQYF	TGTGCCAGCAGTTTATCGACTAGCAGCGAGCAGTACTTC
TRBJ2-7	.	many	TRBV3-1	CASSQKWGRSYEQYF	TGTGCCAGCAGCCAAAAATGGGGCAGGAGCTACGAGCAGTACTTC
TRBJ2-3	TRBD2	few	TRBV20-1	CNAGLALDTQYF	TGCAATGCTGGACTAGCGTTAGATACGCAGTATTTT
TRBJ1-1	TRBD1	few	TRBV27	CASSPFAGTVFRAFF	TGTGCCAGCAGTCCCTTCGCCGGGACAGTTTTTCGGGCTTTCTTT
TRBJ2-7	TRBD1	many	TRBV12-3/TRBV12-4	CASSYIRTGGTGQYF	TGTGCCAGCAGTTACATCCGGACAGGGGGGACTGGGCAGTACTTC
TRBJ2-7	.	.	TRBV9	CASSVDGRDYEQYF	TGTGCCAGCAGCGTAGATGGCAGGGACTACGAGCAGTACTTC
TRBJ2-1	TRBD2	many	TRBV7-2	CASSILAGGPVDEQFF	TGTGCCAGCAGCATCCTAGCGGGAGGGCCAGTCGATGAGCAGTTCTTC